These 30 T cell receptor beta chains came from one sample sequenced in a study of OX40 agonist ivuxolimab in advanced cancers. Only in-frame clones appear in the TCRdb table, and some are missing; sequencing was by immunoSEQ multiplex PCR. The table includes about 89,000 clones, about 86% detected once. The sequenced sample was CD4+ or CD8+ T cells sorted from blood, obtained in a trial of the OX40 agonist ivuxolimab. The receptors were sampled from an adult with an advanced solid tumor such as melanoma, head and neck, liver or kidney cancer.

Written as DNA, the CDR3 is TGTGCCAGAGTTTCTAGCGTCGGCTCCTACGAGCAGTACTTC. It yields the protein CARVSSVGSYEQYF. This chain links TRBV7-2 with TRBJ2-7; the D gene is possibly TRBD2 (6 bases). The CDR3 is 14 amino acids. The V end lost 9 bases, the J end lost 0 bases, and 15 bases lay between the germline ends. The germline V gene encodes CDR1 SGHTA and CDR2 FQGNSA. Filled out from reference TRBV7-2 and TRBJ2-7, the complete variable domain reads GAGVSQSPSNKVTEKGKDVELRCDPISGHTALYWYRQSLGQGLEFLIYFQGNSAPDKSGLPSDRFSAERTGGSVSTLTIQRTQQEDSAVYLCARVSSVGSYEQYFGPGTRLTVT.

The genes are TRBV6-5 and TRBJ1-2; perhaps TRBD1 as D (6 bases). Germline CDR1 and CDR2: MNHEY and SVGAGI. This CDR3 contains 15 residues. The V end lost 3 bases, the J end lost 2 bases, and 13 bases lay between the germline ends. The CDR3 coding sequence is TGTGCCAGCAGTTATGGGGGGGCTTCGAACTATGGCTACACCTTC. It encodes CASSYGGASNYGYTF.

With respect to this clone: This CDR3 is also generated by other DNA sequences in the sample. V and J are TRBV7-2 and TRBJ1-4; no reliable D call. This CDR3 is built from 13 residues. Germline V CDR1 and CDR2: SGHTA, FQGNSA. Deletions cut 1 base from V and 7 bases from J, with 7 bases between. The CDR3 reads CASSLVGGEKLFF. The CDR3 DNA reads TGTGCCAGCAGCTTAGTGGGTGGTGAAAAACTGTTTTTT. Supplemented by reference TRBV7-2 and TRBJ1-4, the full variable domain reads GAGVSQSPSNKVTEKGKDVELRCDPISGHTALYWYRQSLGQGLEFLIYFQGNSAPDKSGLPSDRFSAERTGGSVSTLTIQRTQQEDSAVYLCASSLVGGEKLFFGSGTQLSVL.

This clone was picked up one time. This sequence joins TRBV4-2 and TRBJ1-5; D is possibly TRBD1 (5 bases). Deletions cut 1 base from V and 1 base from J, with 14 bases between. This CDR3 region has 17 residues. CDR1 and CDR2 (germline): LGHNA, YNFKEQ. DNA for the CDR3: TGTGCCAGCAGCCAAGGCGGGGGAACGGTGAGCAATCAGCCCCAGCATTTT. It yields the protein CASSQGGGTVSNQPQHF.

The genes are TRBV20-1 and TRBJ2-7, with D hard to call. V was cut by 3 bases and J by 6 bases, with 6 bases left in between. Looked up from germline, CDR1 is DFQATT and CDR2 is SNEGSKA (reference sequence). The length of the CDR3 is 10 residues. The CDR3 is CSASGGEQYF. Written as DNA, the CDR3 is TGCAGTGCTAGCGGCGGCGAGCAGTACTTC.

CDR3 amino acids: CSASRGTEQYF. CDR3 coding DNA: TGCAGTGCTAGTCGGGGAACCGAGCAGTACTTC. The chain combines TRBV20-1 with TRBJ2-7; perhaps TRBD2 as D (5 bases). Germline V lookup: CDR1 DFQATT, CDR2 SNEGSKA (reference sequence). This CDR3 is 11 amino acids long. V lost 3 bases and J lost 6, with 9 bases in between.

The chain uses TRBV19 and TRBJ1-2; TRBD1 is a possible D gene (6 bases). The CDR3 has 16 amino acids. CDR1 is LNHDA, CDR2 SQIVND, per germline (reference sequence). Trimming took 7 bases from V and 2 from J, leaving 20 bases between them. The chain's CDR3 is CASNSGQPWENYGYTF. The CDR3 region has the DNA TGTGCCAGTAACTCCGGACAGCCTTGGGAGAACTATGGCTACACCTTC.

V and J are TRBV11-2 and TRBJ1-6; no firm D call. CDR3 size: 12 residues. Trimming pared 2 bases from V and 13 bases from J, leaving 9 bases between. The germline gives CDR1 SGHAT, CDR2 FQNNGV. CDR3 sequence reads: CASSLWESPLHF. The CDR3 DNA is TGTGCCAGCAGCTTATGGGAATCCCCCCTCCACTTT.

In DNA, the CDR3 is TGTGCCAGTAGACGGACTAGCGGGAGGGCGGGGGAGACCCAGTACTTC. Translation gives CASRRTSGRAGETQYF. This chain joins TRBV19 and TRBJ2-5; TRBD2 matches 15 bases. This CDR3 comprises 16 residues. The germline V gene encodes CDR1 LNHDA and CDR2 SQIVND (reference sequence). The J segment lost 5 bases and the V segment lost 6 bases, leaving 7 bases of the junction unmatched.

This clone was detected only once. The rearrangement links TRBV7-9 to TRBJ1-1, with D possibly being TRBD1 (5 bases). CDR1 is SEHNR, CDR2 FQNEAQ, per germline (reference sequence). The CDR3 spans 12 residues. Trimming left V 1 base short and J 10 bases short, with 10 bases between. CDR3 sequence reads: CASSLDGGRAFF. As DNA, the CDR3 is TGTGCCAGCAGCTTAGATGGGGGGAGAGCTTTCTTT.

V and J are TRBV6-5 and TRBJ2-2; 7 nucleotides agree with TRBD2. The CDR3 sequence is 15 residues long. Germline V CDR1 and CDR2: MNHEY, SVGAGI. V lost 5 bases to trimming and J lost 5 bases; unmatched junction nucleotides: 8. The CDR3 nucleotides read TGTGCCAGCAGTACGACTAGCCCCAGGACCGGGGAGCTGTTTTTT. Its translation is CASSTTSPRTGELFF.

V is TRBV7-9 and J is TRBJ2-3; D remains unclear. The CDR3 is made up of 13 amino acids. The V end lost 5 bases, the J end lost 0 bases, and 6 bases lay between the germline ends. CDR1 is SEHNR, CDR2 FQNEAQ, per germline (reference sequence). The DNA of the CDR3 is TGTGCCAGCAGCACGACTAGCACAGATACGCAGTATTTT. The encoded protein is CASSTTSTDTQYF.

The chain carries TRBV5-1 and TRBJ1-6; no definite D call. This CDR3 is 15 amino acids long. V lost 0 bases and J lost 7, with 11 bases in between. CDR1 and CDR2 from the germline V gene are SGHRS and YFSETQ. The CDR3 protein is CASSLAQTQNSPLHF. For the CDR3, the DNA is TGCGCCAGCAGCTTGGCGCAGACTCAGAATTCACCCCTCCACTTT.

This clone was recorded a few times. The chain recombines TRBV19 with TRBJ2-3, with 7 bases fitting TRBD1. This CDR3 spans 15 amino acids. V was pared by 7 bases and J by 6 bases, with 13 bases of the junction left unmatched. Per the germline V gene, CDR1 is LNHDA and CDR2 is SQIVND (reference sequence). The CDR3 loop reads CASIPADRPYDTQYF. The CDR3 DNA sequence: TGTGCCAGTATCCCTGCGGACAGGCCCTATGATACGCAGTATTTT.

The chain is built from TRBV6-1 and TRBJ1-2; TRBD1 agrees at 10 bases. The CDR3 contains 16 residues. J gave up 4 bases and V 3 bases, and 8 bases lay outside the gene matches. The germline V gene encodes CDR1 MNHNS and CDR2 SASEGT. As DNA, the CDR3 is TGTGCCAGCAGTGATGTGACAGGGGGCGGCGGCTATGGCTACACCTTC. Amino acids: CASSDVTGGGGYGYTF.

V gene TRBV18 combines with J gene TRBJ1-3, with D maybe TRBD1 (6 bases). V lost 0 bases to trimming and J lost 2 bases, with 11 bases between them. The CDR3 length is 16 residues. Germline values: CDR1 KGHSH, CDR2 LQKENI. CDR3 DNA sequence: TGTGCCAGCTCACCACCGGGGGGGGCGGCTGGAAACACCATATATTTT. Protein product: CASSPPGGAAGNTIYF.

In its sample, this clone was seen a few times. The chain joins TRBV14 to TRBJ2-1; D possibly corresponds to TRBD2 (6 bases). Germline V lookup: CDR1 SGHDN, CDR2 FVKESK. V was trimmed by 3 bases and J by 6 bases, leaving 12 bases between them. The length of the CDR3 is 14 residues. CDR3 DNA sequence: TGTGCCAGCAGCCAGAATTGGGGAGGCAATGAGCAGTTCTTC. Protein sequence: CASSQNWGGNEQFF. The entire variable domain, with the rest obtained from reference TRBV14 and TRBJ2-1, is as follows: EAGVTQFPSHSVIEKGQTVTLRCDPISGHDNLYWYRRVMGKEIKFLLHFVKESKQDESGMPNNRFLAERTGGTYSTLKVQPAELEDSGVYFCASSQNWGGNEQFFGPGTRLTVL.

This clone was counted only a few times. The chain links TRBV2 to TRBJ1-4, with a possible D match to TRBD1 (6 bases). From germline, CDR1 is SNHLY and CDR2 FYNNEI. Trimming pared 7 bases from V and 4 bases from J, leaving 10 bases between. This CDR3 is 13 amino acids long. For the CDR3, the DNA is TGTGCCAGCAACGGACAGATTAATGAAAAACTGTTTTTT. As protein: CASNGQINEKLFF.

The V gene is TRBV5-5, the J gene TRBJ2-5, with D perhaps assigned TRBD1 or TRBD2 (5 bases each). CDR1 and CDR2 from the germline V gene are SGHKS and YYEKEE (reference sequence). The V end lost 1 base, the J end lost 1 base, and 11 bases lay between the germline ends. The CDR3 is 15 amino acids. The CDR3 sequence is CASSLTGDGQETQYF. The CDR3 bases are TGTGCCAGCAGCTTGACTGGGGACGGCCAAGAGACCCAGTACTTC.

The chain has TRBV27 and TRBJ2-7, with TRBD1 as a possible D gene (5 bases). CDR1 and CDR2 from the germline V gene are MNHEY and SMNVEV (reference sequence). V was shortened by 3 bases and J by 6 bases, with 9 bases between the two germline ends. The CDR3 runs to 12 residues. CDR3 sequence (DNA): TGTGCCAGCAGTTTCCAGGGTGCCGAGCAGTACTTC. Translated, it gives CASSFQGAEQYF.

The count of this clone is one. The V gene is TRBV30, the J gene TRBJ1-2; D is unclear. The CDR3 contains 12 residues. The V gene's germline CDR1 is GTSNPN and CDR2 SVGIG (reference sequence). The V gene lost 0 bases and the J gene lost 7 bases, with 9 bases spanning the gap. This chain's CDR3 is CAWSVQRSGYTF. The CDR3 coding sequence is TGTGCCTGGAGTGTACAGAGGAGTGGCTACACCTTC. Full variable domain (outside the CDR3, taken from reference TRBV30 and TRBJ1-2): SQTIHQWPATLVQPVGSPLSLECTVEGTSNPNLYWYRQAAGRGLQLLFYSVGIGQISSEVPQNLSASRPQDRQFILSSKKLLLSDSGFYLCAWSVQRSGYTFGSGTRLTVV.

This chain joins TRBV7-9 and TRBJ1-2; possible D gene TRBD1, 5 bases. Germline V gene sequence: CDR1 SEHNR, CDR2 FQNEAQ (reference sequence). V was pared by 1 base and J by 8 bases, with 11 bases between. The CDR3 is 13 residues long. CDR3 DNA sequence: TGTGCCAGCAGCTTAGATTGGGACCGAGGCTACACCTTC. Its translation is CASSLDWDRGYTF.

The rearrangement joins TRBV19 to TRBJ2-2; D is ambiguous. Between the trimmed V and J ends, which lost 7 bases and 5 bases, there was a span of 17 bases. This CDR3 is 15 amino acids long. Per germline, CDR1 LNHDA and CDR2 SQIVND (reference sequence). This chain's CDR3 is CASTNRAGQTGELFF. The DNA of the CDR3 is TGTGCCAGTACTAACCGGGCAGGCCAGACCGGGGAGCTGTTTTTT.

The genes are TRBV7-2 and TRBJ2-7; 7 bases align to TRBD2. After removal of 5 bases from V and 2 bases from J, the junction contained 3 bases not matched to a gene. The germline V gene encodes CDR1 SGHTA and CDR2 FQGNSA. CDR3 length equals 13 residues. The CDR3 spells CASSRLAAYEQYF. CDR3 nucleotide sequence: TGTGCCAGCAGCCGCCTAGCGGCCTACGAGCAGTACTTC.

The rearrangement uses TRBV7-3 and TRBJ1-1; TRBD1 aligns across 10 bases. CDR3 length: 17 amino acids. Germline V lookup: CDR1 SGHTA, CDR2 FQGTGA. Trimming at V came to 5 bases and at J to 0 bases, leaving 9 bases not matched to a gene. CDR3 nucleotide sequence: TGTGCCAGCAGCCCGGGTCCGGGACAGGGGTTGAACACTGAAGCTTTCTTT. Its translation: CASSPGPGQGLNTEAFF.

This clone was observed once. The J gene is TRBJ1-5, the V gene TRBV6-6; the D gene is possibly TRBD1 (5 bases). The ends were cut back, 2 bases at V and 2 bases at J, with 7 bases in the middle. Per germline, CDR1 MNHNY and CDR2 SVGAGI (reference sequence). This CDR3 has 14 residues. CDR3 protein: CASSYGTGNQPQHF. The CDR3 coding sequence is TGTGCCAGCAGTTACGGGACGGGCAATCAGCCCCAGCATTTT.

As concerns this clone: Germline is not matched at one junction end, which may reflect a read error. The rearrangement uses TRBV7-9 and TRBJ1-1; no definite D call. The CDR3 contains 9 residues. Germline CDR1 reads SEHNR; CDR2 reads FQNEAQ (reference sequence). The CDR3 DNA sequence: TGTGCCAGCAGCTTAGTGATGCCTTTT. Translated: CASSLVMPF. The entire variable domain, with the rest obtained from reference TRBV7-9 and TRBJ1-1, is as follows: DTGVSQNPRHKITKRGQNVTFRCDPISEHNRLYWYRQTLGQGPEFLTYFQNEAQLEKSRLLSDRFSAERPKGSFSTLEIQRTEQGDSAMYLCASSLVMPFGQGTRLTVV.

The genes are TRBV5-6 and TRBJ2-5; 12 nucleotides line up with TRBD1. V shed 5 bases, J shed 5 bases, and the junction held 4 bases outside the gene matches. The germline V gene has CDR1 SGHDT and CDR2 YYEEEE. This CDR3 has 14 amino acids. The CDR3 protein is CASSGTGGRETQYF. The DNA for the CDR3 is TGTGCCAGCAGTGGGACAGGGGGCCGTGAGACCCAGTACTTC.

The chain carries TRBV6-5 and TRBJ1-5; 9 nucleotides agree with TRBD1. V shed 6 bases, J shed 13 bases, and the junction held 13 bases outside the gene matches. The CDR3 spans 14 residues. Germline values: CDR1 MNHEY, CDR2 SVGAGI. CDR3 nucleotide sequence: TGTGCCAGCAGATCCGGGGACAGGGCCATCATACAGCATTTT. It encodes CASRSGDRAIIQHF.

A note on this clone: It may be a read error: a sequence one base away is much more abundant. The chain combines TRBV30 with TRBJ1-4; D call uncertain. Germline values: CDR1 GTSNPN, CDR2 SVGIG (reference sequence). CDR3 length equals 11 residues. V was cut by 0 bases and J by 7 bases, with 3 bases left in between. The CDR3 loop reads CAWSVSEKLFF. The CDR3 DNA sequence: TGTGCCTGGAGTGTTAGTGAAAAACTGTTTTTT.